These 25 T cell receptor beta chains were sequenced from one sample in a study of technical replicates of blood from several donors. Data came from immunoSEQ multiplex PCR; TCRdb stores just in-frame clones and leaves some out. The sample yields 70,000 or so clones, 95% to 98% seen once. The specimen was T cells isolated from PBMCs. All receptors come from a human donor in good health.

The gene calls are TRBV7-2 and TRBJ2-4; 7 positions agree with TRBD1. Trimming removed 1 base from V and 8 bases from J; junction bases left unmatched: 5. Germline V lookup: CDR1 SGHTA, CDR2 FQGNSA. The CDR3 has 14 residues. In DNA, the CDR3 is TGTGCCAGCAGCTTAGAGACAGGGATGGACATTCAGTACTTC. Protein sequence: CASSLETGMDIQYF.

The chain uses TRBV18 and TRBJ1-1; a possible D gene is TRBD1 (5 bases). With 2 bases removed from V and 5 bases from J, the gap between germline ends came to 9 bases. This CDR3 comprises 13 residues. From germline, CDR1 is KGHSH and CDR2 LQKENI. In DNA form, the CDR3 reads TGTGCCAGCTCACCAATTGGGGCTACTGAAGCTTTCTTT. Amino acids: CASSPIGATEAFF.

To note about this clone: Mismatch with germline at one junction end may stem from a read error. The gene calls are TRBV13 and TRBJ2-6; D is unresolved. The length of the CDR3 is 16 residues. The V gene's germline CDR1 is PRHDT and CDR2 FYEKMQ (reference sequence). The CDR3 bases are TGTGCCAGCAGCCTAGGTCAGAACTCTGGGGCCAACGTCCTGACTTTC. Its protein is CASSLGQNSGANVLTF.

The rearrangement links TRBV19 to TRBJ2-7, with TRBD2 identical over 8 bases. CDR1 LNHDA and CDR2 SQIVND come from the germline V gene (reference sequence). This CDR3 has 16 residues. With 5 bases clipped from V and 1 base from J, the junction kept 10 bases outside the gene matches. The chain's CDR3 is CASSAQTSAWSYEQYF. CDR3 DNA sequence: TGTGCCAGTAGTGCGCAGACTAGCGCTTGGTCCTACGAGCAGTACTTC.

The chain has TRBV15 and TRBJ2-2; TRBD2 aligns across 9 bases. From germline, CDR1 is LNHNV and CDR2 YYDKDF (reference sequence). This CDR3 is 17 amino acids long. V shed 1 base, J shed 6 bases, and the junction held 9 bases outside the gene matches. This chain's CDR3 is CATSRVGLAGTAGELFF. The CDR3 bases are TGTGCCACCAGCAGAGTCGGGCTAGCGGGAACCGCCGGGGAGCTGTTTTTT.

This clone came up once. The chain combines TRBV25-1 with TRBJ2-7; TRBD2 aligns across 8 bases. CDR3 length: 16 amino acids. The V gene's germline CDR1 is MGHDK and CDR2 SYGVNS. V was clipped by 2 bases and J by 2 bases; unmatched bases: 8. The CDR3 DNA follows: TGTGCCAGCAGTGAAGAGGCTTGGACTAGCCCCTACGAGCAGTACTTC. Protein product: CASSEEAWTSPYEQYF.

The sample holds one count of this clone. The gene calls are TRBV28 and TRBJ2-3, with 8 bases lining up with TRBD1. Germline CDR1 and CDR2: MDHEN and SYDVKM. The J segment lost 3 bases and the V segment lost 8 bases, leaving 13 bases of the junction unmatched. This CDR3 has 16 residues. The CDR3 is CASYPQGQGPTDTQYF. The CDR3, as DNA: TGTGCCAGCTACCCCCAAGGACAGGGACCTACAGATACGCAGTATTTT.

The V and J genes are TRBV9 and TRBJ2-5; 9 nucleotides agree with TRBD2. CDR1 SGDLS and CDR2 YYNGEE come from the germline V gene. The ends lost 4 bases at V and 5 bases at J; junction bases unmatched: 12. The CDR3 loop spans 16 amino acids. The CDR3 is CASSPPRASGTETQYF. The CDR3 region has the DNA TGTGCCAGCAGCCCCCCAAGGGCTAGCGGGACGGAGACCCAGTACTTC.

The chain couples TRBV5-1 to TRBJ2-1, with TRBD1 matching over 8 bases. CDR1 and CDR2 (germline): SGHRS, YFSETQ. The trim removed 0 bases at V and 4 bases at J, leaving 0 bases unmatched. The CDR3 loop spans 14 amino acids. The CDR3 region has the DNA TGCGCCAGCAGCTTGGGACAGGGGTACAATGAGCAGTTCTTC. Residues: CASSLGQGYNEQFF.

The V gene is TRBV7-6, the J gene TRBJ1-5; D is possibly TRBD1 (5 bases). CDR1 is SGHVS and CDR2 is FNYEAQ in the germline V gene. CDR3 size: 17 residues. Trimming left V 2 bases short and J 7 bases short, with 21 bases between. The CDR3 here is CASSLKIAMGLGQPQHF. CDR3 DNA: TGTGCCAGCAGCTTAAAAATAGCAATGGGGCTGGGGCAGCCCCAGCATTTT.

The chain has TRBV7-9 and TRBJ2-2; 7 bases are shared with TRBD2. Germline V gene sequence: CDR1 SEHNR, CDR2 FQNEAQ (reference sequence). With 8 bases clipped from V and 4 bases from J, the junction kept 7 bases outside the gene matches. The CDR3 consists of 14 residues. CDR3 protein: CASLLADPTGELFF. CDR3 DNA sequence: TGTGCCAGCCTCCTAGCGGACCCCACCGGGGAGCTGTTTTTT.

This clone was found once. The rearrangement joins TRBV2 to TRBJ2-2; 14 bases agree with TRBD2. CDR1 and CDR2 from the germline V gene are SNHLY and FYNNEI. The CDR3 has 14 amino acids. With 8 bases clipped from V and 8 bases from J, the junction kept 4 bases outside the gene matches. CDR3 bases: TGTGCCAGCGCCGGGACTAGCGGGAGAGGGGAGCTGTTTTTT. This translates into CASAGTSGRGELFF.

This CDR3 reads CASSPQLWGRDYNEQFF. DNA of the CDR3: TGTGCCAGCAGCCCCCAGTTGTGGGGGCGAGACTACAATGAGCAGTTCTTC. The J gene is TRBJ2-1, the V gene TRBV7-3, with a weak D call TRBD1 (6 bases). This CDR3 is built from 17 residues. Germline CDR1 reads SGHTA; CDR2 reads FQGTGA. The germline V and J ends were trimmed by 5 bases and 3 bases, with 20 bases remaining between them.

The chain recombines TRBV6-5 with TRBJ1-5; TRBD1 aligns across 8 bases. The V and J ends lost 2 bases and 5 bases, in that order; junction bases with no gene match: 5. CDR1 is MNHEY, CDR2 SVGAGI, per germline. The CDR3 covers 15 residues. The CDR3 protein is CASSYSDRGDQPQHF. The CDR3 region has the DNA TGTGCCAGCAGTTACAGCGACAGGGGCGATCAGCCCCAGCATTTT.

The chain links TRBV5-1 to TRBJ2-5; D is unclear. Germline CDR1 reads SGHRS; CDR2 reads YFSETQ. This CDR3 is built from 15 residues. V dropped 4 bases and J dropped 0 bases, with 13 bases sitting between them. DNA of the CDR3: TGCGCCAGCAGCGTGGGTGATGGCCACCAAGAGACCCAGTACTTC. Translated: CASSVGDGHQETQYF.

The chain uses TRBV7-2 and TRBJ2-3, with 11 positions matching TRBD2. V shed 3 bases and J 4 bases; nucleotides not matched to a gene: 3. Germline values: CDR1 SGHTA, CDR2 FQGNSA. The CDR3 length is 15 residues. CDR3 residues: CASSFVAGGADTQYF. DNA for the CDR3: TGTGCCAGCAGCTTCGTAGCGGGAGGGGCAGATACGCAGTATTTT.

The chain couples TRBV6-6 to TRBJ1-2; TRBD1 agrees at 8 bases. CDR1 is MNHNY and CDR2 is SVGAGI in the germline V gene (reference sequence). With V trimmed by 6 bases and J by 4 bases, 7 bases remained unmatched. CDR3 length equals 14 residues. For the CDR3, the DNA is TGTGCCAGCAGGGCGGGACAGGCAACCTATGGCTACACCTTC. Amino acids: CASRAGQATYGYTF.

A few counts support this clone. The V call is TRBV25-1, the J call TRBJ1-2; the D gene is possibly TRBD1 (5 bases). The CDR3 runs 12 residues. The V gene's germline CDR1 is MGHDK and CDR2 SYGVNS. Trimming removed 1 base from V and 7 bases from J, with 7 bases in between. Written as DNA, the CDR3 is TGTGCCAGCAGTGAATCGGGGGTTGGCTACACCTTC. Protein product: CASSESGVGYTF.

This rearrangement joins TRBV29-1 to TRBJ2-1, with a tentative D call TRBD2 (7 bases). There are 14 residues in the CDR3. Trimming took 5 bases from V and 8 from J, leaving 19 bases between them. Per the germline V gene, CDR1 is SQVTM and CDR2 is ANQGSEA. The CDR3 region is CSVWWGGWSDEQFF. The DNA of the CDR3 is TGCAGCGTTTGGTGGGGGGGCTGGAGCGATGAGCAGTTCTTC.

The chain couples TRBV6-5 to TRBJ2-1; possible D gene TRBD1, 6 bases. Trimming shortened V by 6 bases and J by 6 bases, and 18 bases separated the two germline ends. The germline CDR1 and CDR2 sequences are MNHEY and SVGAGI. The CDR3 has 15 residues. CDR3 DNA: TGTGCCAGCAGCCGACAGGAACTCTTTGGCAATGAGCAGTTCTTC. Translation gives CASSRQELFGNEQFF.

The V and J genes are TRBV6-5 and TRBJ2-5; D is perhaps TRBD2 (5 bases). V dropped 2 bases and J dropped 5 bases, with 12 bases sitting between them. CDR3 length: 14 amino acids. From germline, CDR1 is MNHEY and CDR2 SVGAGI. The CDR3 is CASSYQLGMETQYF. The CDR3 nucleotides are TGTGCCAGCAGTTACCAACTAGGGATGGAGACCCAGTACTTC.

V usage is TRBV7-3 and J usage is TRBJ1-1; D call uncertain. Germline V lookup: CDR1 SGHTA, CDR2 FQGTGA. CDR3 size: 13 residues. V lost 5 bases and J lost 2, with 9 bases in between. The CDR3 is CASSPRSNTEAFF. For the CDR3, the DNA is TGTGCCAGCAGCCCCCGTAGTAACACTGAAGCTTTCTTT.

The rearrangement links TRBV10-2 to TRBJ1-4, with TRBD1 identical over 9 bases. The ends lost 6 bases at V and 5 bases at J; junction bases unmatched: 13. CDR1 WSHSY and CDR2 SAAADI come from the germline V gene. The CDR3 is 17 amino acids. CDR3 in DNA: TGCGCCAGCAGAAAAACAGGGGGCGAACTGCTAAATGAAAAACTGTTTTTT. It is translated as CASRKTGGELLNEKLFF.

This chain's CDR3 is CASSQERTLEAFF. CDR3 DNA: TGCGCCAGCAGCCAAGAGCGGACACTAGAAGCTTTCTTT. V gene TRBV4-3 combines with J gene TRBJ1-1, with a tentative D call TRBD1 (5 bases). This CDR3 has 13 residues. Trimming cost V 0 bases and J 8 bases, with 10 bases left between them. Germline lookup yields CDR1 LGHNA and CDR2 YSLEER.

This chain joins TRBV30 and TRBJ1-4; 7 nucleotides agree with TRBD1. Germline V gene lookup returns CDR1 GTSNPN and CDR2 SVGIG (reference sequence). The CDR3 runs to 16 residues. V gave up 0 bases and J gave up 8 bases; unmatched junction bases: 12. The CDR3 nucleotides are TGTGCCTGGAGTGTAAATATCTGGCAGGGGGAGGAAAAACTGTTTTTT. Translated, it gives CAWSVNIWQGEEKLFF.